Shown below are 4 T cell receptor beta chains from a single sample sequenced in a study of T cells in Graves' hyperthyroidism and ophthalmopathy. TCR beta CDR3 sequences were amplified from RNA transcripts. A first-round RT-PCR of the TCR CDR3 used the HTBI primer set. One entry per CDR3 protein, called by TCRdb with MiXCR from the multiplex PCR reads. The data contain more than 75,000 distinct CDR3 sequences, over 50% of them singletons. Sequencing was performed on blood. Receptors originate from a woman in her thirties or forties with Graves' hyperthyroidism.

This clonotype was counted ten times or more. This rearrangement joins TRBV2 to TRBJ2-2; a possible D gene is TRBD1 (6 bases). The V end lost 6 bases, the J end lost 4 bases, and 15 bases lay between the germline ends. From germline, CDR1 is SNHLY and CDR2 FYNNEI. This CDR3 has 15 amino acids. The CDR3 sequence: CASSSAGVVTGELFF. The CDR3 region has the DNA TGTGCCAGCAGCTCGGCAGGGGTCGTCACCGGGGAGCTGTTTTTT.

The chain carries TRBV2 and TRBJ2-6; D unresolved. Per the germline V gene, CDR1 is SNHLY and CDR2 is FYNNEI. The ends were cut back, 1 base at V and 0 bases at J, with 10 bases in the middle. The CDR3 extends over 17 amino acids. DNA of the CDR3: TGTGCCAGCAGTGAAGTGGGAAGGAGCTCTGGGGCCAACGTCCTGACTTTC. As protein: CASSEVGRSSGANVLTF. Filled out from reference TRBV2 and TRBJ2-6, the complete variable domain reads EPEVTQTPSHQVTQMGQEVILRCVPISNHLYFYWYRQILGQKVEFLVSFYNNEISEKSEIFDDQFSVERPDGSNFTLKIRSTKLEDSAMYFCASSEVGRSSGANVLTFGAGSRLTVL.

In regard to this clonotype: Likely a read error: the CDR3 ends without its conserved phenylalanine or tryptophan. The chain joins TRBV7-3 to TRBJ2-1; TRBD1 is a possible D gene (6 bases). The CDR3 is 13 amino acids. With 7 bases removed from V and 8 bases from J, the gap between germline ends came to 15 bases. Germline V lookup: CDR1 SGHTA, CDR2 FQGTGA. The CDR3 nucleotides read TGTGCCAGCACCCATCGTGGGGGCTATGAGCAGTTCCTC. It translates to CASTHRGGYEQFL.

The chain carries TRBV29-1 and TRBJ2-5; tentative D call: TRBD2 (6 bases). Germline CDR1 and CDR2: SQVTM and ANQGSEA. Between the trimmed V and J ends, which lost 5 bases and 3 bases, there was a span of 10 bases. This CDR3 comprises 12 residues. As DNA, the CDR3 is TGCAGCGTTCAGTCGGGAGAAGAGACCCAGTACTTC. This codes for CSVQSGEETQYF.